The TCR beta chain described here comes from a study of Graves' ophthalmopathy and Graves' hyperthyroidism. Looking at the study overall: Cases classed as stable hyperthyroidism had no ophthalmopathy within 18 months of follow-up.

The CDR3 length is 15 residues. CDR1 MNHEY and CDR2 SMNVEV come from the germline V gene (reference sequence). Trimming pared 0 bases from V and 9 bases from J, leaving 12 bases between. This clonotype was seen at least ten times. Its target is not known. Patients in the hyperthyroidism group, adults aged 18 to 65, were newly diagnosed, under 2 months' duration. CDR3 regions of TCR beta were amplified from RNA transcripts. First-round RT-PCR used HTBI primers; second-round multiplex PCR followed. Via MiXCR, TCRdb re-called the multiplex PCR reads, giving one row per CDR3 protein. This repertoire shows around 1,000,000 distinct CDR3 sequences, roughly 35% found once; its top ten account for more than 9.5%. Notes on the study in general: Blood was where most expanded thyroid clonotypes above 0.001 frequency also turned up.

V gene TRBV27 combines with J gene TRBJ1-6; D might be TRBD1 (5 bases). Sequencing was done on a sample of peripheral blood or thyroid tissue (not recorded which). This receptor was taken from an adult man with Graves' hyperthyroidism. CDR3 loop: CASSLSNRRRSPLHF. DNA for the CDR3: TGTGCCAGCAGTTTATCGAACAGGCGTCGTTCACCCCTCCACTTT.